This entry lists 19 T cell receptor beta chains sequenced from one sample in a study of blood T cell repertoires in COVID-19. The assay was immunoSEQ multiplex PCR, and TCRdb's table has in-frame clones only and misses some. The sample consists of 160,000 or so clones, over 70% of them appearing once. Sequencing input: PBMCs or T cells enriched from blood (not recorded which). Receptors were obtained from a woman aged 60-70 years who had recovered from COVID-19.

This chain joins TRBV19 and TRBJ1-1, with D possibly TRBD1 on 6 matching bases. The length of the CDR3 is 14 residues. CDR1 LNHDA and CDR2 SQIVND come from the germline V gene (reference sequence). V was shortened by 3 bases and J by 4 bases, with 12 bases between the two germline ends. The CDR3 loop is CASSMRGGGTEAFF. CDR3 in DNA: TGTGCCAGTAGTATGAGGGGAGGGGGCACTGAAGCTTTCTTT.

As DNA, the CDR3 is TGTGCCAGCTCACCACGGGCAGGGGAAGAGACCCAGTACTTC. This gives the protein CASSPRAGEETQYF. The chain couples TRBV18 to TRBJ2-5, with D possibly matching TRBD1 (6 bases). Between the trimmed V and J ends, which lost 1 base and 3 bases, there was a span of 9 bases. CDR3 size: 14 residues. Germline CDR1 and CDR2: KGHSH and LQKENI.

The genes are TRBV5-1 and TRBJ2-7, with TRBD1 as a possible D gene (6 bases). CDR1 and CDR2 from the germline V gene are SGHRS and YFSETQ. The CDR3 spans 14 residues. With 6 bases removed from V and 4 bases from J, the gap between germline ends came to 17 bases. The CDR3 loop reads CASIPQPGAYEQYF. CDR3 nucleotide sequence: TGCGCCAGCATCCCCCAGCCAGGGGCGTACGAGCAGTACTTC.

V usage is TRBV7-8 and J usage is TRBJ1-2, with D maybe TRBD1 (5 bases). The CDR3 is 13 amino acids. From germline, CDR1 is SGHVS and CDR2 FQNEAQ. V lost 5 bases, J lost 3 bases, and 10 bases lay in between. The CDR3 DNA follows: TGTGCCAGCAGCCCGGGGGGGTACTATGGCTACACCTTC. Its protein is CASSPGGYYGYTF.

This CDR3 reads CASSYEGGAADTEAFF. The CDR3 coding sequence is TGTGCCAGCAGTTACGAGGGGGGGGCAGCGGACACTGAAGCTTTCTTT. The chain links TRBV6-5 to TRBJ1-1; D may be TRBD1 (6 bases). This CDR3 region has 16 residues. V was cut by 2 bases and J by 3 bases, with 16 bases left in between. Germline loops: CDR1 MNHEY, CDR2 SVGAGI.

The gene calls are TRBV7-2 and TRBJ2-2; 12 bases are shared with TRBD2. CDR1 is SGHTA, CDR2 FQGNSA, per germline. V was clipped by 4 bases and J by 4 bases; unmatched bases: 4. The CDR3 is 16 residues long. CDR3 DNA sequence: TGTGCCAGCAGCTCCGGACTAGCGGGGCCCACCGGGGAGCTGTTTTTT. Amino acid sequence: CASSSGLAGPTGELFF. Filled out from reference TRBV7-2 and TRBJ2-2, the complete variable domain reads GAGVSQSPSNKVTEKGKDVELRCDPISGHTALYWYRQSLGQGLEFLIYFQGNSAPDKSGLPSDRFSAERTGGSVSTLTIQRTQQEDSAVYLCASSSGLAGPTGELFFGEGSRLTVL.

CDR3 sequence (DNA): TGCGCCAGCAGAAACGCGGGGGGGCAGGGCGTAGCCAAAAACATTCAGTACTTC. Translated, it gives CASRNAGGQGVAKNIQYF. The chain combines TRBV4-1 with TRBJ2-4; 9 bases are a match to TRBD2. This CDR3 is 18 amino acids long. J lost 0 bases, V lost 6 bases, and 12 bases had no gene match. Germline-derived CDR1 and CDR2 are MGHRA and YSYEKL.

The rearrangement uses TRBV14 and TRBJ2-2, with 7 bases that match TRBD2. V was clipped by 5 bases and J by 4 bases; unmatched bases: 7. Per germline, CDR1 SGHDN and CDR2 FVKESK. This CDR3 has 15 amino acids. CDR3 residues: CASSSGTTSTGELFF. For the CDR3, the DNA is TGTGCCAGCAGCTCCGGGACTACCTCCACCGGGGAGCTGTTTTTT.

V is TRBV5-1 and J is TRBJ2-5, with TRBD2 matching 8 bases. Unmatched junction bases numbered 7, after V lost 5 bases and J lost 1 base. Looked up from germline, CDR1 is SGHRS and CDR2 is YFSETQ. The CDR3 length is 15 residues. The CDR3 bases are TGCGCCAGCAGAGAGACTAGCGCGGGCCAAGAGACCCAGTACTTC. Translation gives CASRETSAGQETQYF.

This chain connects TRBV5-1 to TRBJ2-5, with D maybe TRBD2 (5 bases). Looked up from germline, CDR1 is SGHRS and CDR2 is YFSETQ. CDR3 length: 15 residues. Trimming pared 5 bases from V and 2 bases from J, leaving 16 bases between. The CDR3 DNA is TGCGCCAGCAGGCTCGGGGATGAGAAACAAGAGACCCAGTACTTC. The encoded protein is CASRLGDEKQETQYF.

The V call is TRBV18, the J call TRBJ2-2; D unclear. Between the trimmed V and J ends, which lost 3 bases and 1 base, there was a span of 6 bases. Germline V gene data show CDR1 as KGHSH and CDR2 as LQKENI. The length of the CDR3 is 14 residues. The CDR3 reads CASSPTLNTGELFF. DNA of the CDR3: TGTGCCAGCTCACCGACACTGAACACCGGGGAGCTGTTTTTT.

The V and J genes are TRBV28 and TRBJ1-2; TRBD1 aligns across 10 bases. V trimming: 6 bases; J trimming: 3 bases; junction bases outside the gene matches: 10. The CDR3 consists of 16 residues. The germline CDR1 and CDR2 sequences are MDHEN and SYDVKM. The CDR3 DNA reads as TGTGCCAGCAGCCGCGGGGGACAGGGGACTGACTATGGCTACACCTTC. Amino acid sequence: CASSRGGQGTDYGYTF.

This clone occurred many times. The rearrangement joins TRBV11-3 to TRBJ1-1; 7 bases match TRBD1. The trim removed 4 bases at V and 3 bases at J, leaving 2 bases unmatched. CDR1 and CDR2 (germline): SGHNT, YENEEA. The CDR3 extends over 13 amino acids. CDR3 in amino acids: CASSYDRDTEAFF. The CDR3 DNA is TGTGCCAGCAGCTACGACAGGGACACTGAAGCTTTCTTT. The entire variable domain, with the rest obtained from reference TRBV11-3 and TRBJ1-1, is as follows: EAGVVQSPRYKIIEKKQPVAFWCNPISGHNTLYWYLQNLGQGPELLIRYENEEAVDDSQLPKDRFSAERLKGVDSTLKIQPAELGDSAVYLCASSYDRDTEAFFGQGTRLTVV.

The chain carries TRBV11-2 and TRBJ1-1, with 7 bases fitting TRBD1. Per the germline V gene, CDR1 is SGHAT and CDR2 is FQNNGV. This CDR3 contains 11 residues. Trimming removed 1 base from V and 10 bases from J; junction bases left unmatched: 0. The CDR3 sequence: CASSLGQGAFF. CDR3 bases: TGTGCCAGCAGCTTAGGACAGGGAGCTTTCTTT.

V and J are TRBV27 and TRBJ1-1; TRBD1 is a possible D gene (6 bases). This CDR3 is built from 15 residues. V was pared by 6 bases and J by 1 base, with 15 bases between. From germline, CDR1 is MNHEY and CDR2 SMNVEV (reference sequence). The CDR3, as DNA: TGTGCCAGCAGCCTAAGGGGGGAGGGGAACACTGAAGCTTTCTTT. It translates to CASSLRGEGNTEAFF.

The CDR3 DNA reads TGCAGCGTTAACAGGGGTATGGGCACAGATACGCAGTATTTT. The encoded protein is CSVNRGMGTDTQYF. The V gene is TRBV29-1, the J gene TRBJ2-3, with 7 bases identical to TRBD1. This CDR3 is 14 amino acids long. Germline values: CDR1 SQVTM, CDR2 ANQGSEA. V was clipped by 5 bases and J by 1 base; unmatched bases: 6.

The genes are TRBV7-2 and TRBJ2-4, with TRBD2 as a possible D gene (5 bases). Trimming stripped 6 bases from V and 6 bases from J, with 18 bases between. This CDR3 is 15 amino acids long. Germline CDR1 reads SGHTA; CDR2 reads FQGNSA. The CDR3 bases are TGTGCCAGCAGTCTGGGTGGTTCGGGGTCAAACATTCAGTACTTC. Its translation: CASSLGGSGSNIQYF.

This clone has only one observation. The chain is built from TRBV5-6 and TRBJ2-7; 10 nucleotides line up with TRBD2. Losses at the gene ends were 4 bases for V and 5 bases for J; bases not matched to a gene: 9. This CDR3 has 15 residues. The germline V gene has CDR1 SGHDT and CDR2 YYEEEE. The DNA of the CDR3 is TGTGCCAGCAGCCATGAGCGGGGGGGCCCCCACGAGCAGTACTTC. It translates to CASSHERGGPHEQYF.

This clone was counted once. This chain connects TRBV5-1 to TRBJ2-5; 7 bases are a match to TRBD1. The CDR3 is 13 amino acids. Germline V gene sequence: CDR1 SGHRS, CDR2 YFSETQ. V was clipped by 4 bases and J by 3 bases; unmatched bases: 3. CDR3 DNA: TGCGCCAGCAGCCTGGGGACAGAAGAGACCCAGTACTTC. Encoded protein: CASSLGTEETQYF.